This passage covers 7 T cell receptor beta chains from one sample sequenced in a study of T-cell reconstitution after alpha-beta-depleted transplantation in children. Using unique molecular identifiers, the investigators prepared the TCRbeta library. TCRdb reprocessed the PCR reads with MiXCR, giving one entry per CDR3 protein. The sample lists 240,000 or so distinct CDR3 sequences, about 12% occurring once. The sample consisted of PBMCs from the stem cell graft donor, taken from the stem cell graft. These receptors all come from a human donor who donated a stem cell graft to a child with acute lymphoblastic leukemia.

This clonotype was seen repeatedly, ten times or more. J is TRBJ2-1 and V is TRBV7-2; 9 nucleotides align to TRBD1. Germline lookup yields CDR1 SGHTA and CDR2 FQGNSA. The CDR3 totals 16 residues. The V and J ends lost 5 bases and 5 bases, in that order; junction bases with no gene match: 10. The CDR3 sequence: CASSPRGGQGNNEQFF. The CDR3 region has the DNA TGTGCCAGCAGCCCGAGGGGGGGACAGGGTAACAATGAGCAGTTCTTC.

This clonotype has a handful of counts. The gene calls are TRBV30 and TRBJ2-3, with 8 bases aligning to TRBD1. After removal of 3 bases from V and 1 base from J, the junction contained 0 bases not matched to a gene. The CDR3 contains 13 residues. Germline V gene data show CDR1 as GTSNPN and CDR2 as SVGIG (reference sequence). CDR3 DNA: TGTGCCTGGAGACAGGGGGGCACAGATACGCAGTATTTT. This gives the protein CAWRQGGTDTQYF.

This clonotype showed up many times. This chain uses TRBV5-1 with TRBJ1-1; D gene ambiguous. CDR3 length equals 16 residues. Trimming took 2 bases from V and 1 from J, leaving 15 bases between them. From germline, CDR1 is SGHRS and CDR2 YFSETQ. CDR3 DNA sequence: TGCGCCAGCAGCTTATCGACTAGCAGAACGAACACTGAAGCTTTCTTT. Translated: CASSLSTSRTNTEAFF. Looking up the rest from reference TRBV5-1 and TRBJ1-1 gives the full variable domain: KAGVTQTPRYLIKTRGQQVTLSCSPISGHRSVSWYQQTPGQGLQFLFEYFSETQRNKGNFPGRFSGRQFSNSRSEMNVSTLELGDSALYLCASSLSTSRTNTEAFFGQGTRLTVV.

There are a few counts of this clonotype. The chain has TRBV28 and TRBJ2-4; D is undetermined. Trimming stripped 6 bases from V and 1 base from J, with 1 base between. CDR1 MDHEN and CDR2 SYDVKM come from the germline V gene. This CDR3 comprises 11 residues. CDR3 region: CASRAKNIQYF. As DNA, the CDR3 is TGTGCCAGCAGGGCCAAAAACATTCAGTACTTC.

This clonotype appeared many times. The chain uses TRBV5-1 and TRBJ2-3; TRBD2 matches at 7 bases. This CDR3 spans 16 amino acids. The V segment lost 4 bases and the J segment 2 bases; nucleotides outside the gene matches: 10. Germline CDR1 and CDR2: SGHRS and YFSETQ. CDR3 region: CASSPGRDLTTDTQYF. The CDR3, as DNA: TGCGCCAGCAGCCCGGGGAGGGACCTAACCACAGATACGCAGTATTTT. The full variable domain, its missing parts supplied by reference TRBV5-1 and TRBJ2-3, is KAGVTQTPRYLIKTRGQQVTLSCSPISGHRSVSWYQQTPGQGLQFLFEYFSETQRNKGNFPGRFSGRQFSNSRSEMNVSTLELGDSALYLCASSPGRDLTTDTQYFGPGTRLTVL.

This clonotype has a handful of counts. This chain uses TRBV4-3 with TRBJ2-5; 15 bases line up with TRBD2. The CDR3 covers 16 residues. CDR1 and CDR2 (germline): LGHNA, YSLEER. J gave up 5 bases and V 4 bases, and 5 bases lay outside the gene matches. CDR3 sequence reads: CASSLGLAGGLETQYF. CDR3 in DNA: TGCGCCAGCAGCCTCGGACTAGCGGGGGGGCTGGAGACCCAGTACTTC.

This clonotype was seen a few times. CDR3 in DNA: TGTGCCAGCTCACCATCGGGGGCTGGGGCCAACGTCCTGACTTTC. As protein: CASSPSGAGANVLTF. The chain joins TRBV18 to TRBJ2-6; TRBD2 is a possible D gene (6 bases). The CDR3 is made up of 15 amino acids. Trimming took off 2 bases at V and 2 bases at J, with 7 bases between the two ends. The germline CDR1 and CDR2 sequences are KGHSH and LQKENI.